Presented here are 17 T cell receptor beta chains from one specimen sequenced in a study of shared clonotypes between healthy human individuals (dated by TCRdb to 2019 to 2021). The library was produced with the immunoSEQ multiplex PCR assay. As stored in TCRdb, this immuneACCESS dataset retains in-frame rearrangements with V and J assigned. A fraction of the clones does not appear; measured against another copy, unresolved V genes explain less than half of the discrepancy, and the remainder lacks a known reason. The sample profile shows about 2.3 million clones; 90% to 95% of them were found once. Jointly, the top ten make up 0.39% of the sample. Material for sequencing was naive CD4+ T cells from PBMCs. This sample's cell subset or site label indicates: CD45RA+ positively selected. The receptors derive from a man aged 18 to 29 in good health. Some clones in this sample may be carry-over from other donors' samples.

This CDR3 is CASSLKGAPPYEQYF. The CDR3 nucleotides read TGTGCCAGCAGTTTAAAGGGAGCTCCCCCCTACGAGCAGTACTTC. J is TRBJ2-7 and V is TRBV28, with D perhaps matching TRBD2 (5 bases). The V gene's germline CDR1 is MDHEN and CDR2 SYDVKM. Trimming took 2 bases from V and 2 from J, leaving 13 bases between them. The length of the CDR3 is 15 residues.

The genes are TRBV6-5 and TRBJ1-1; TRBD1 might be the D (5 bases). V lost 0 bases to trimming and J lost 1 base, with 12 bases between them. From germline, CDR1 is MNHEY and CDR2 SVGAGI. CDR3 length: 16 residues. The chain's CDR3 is CASSYSRRGRNTEAFF. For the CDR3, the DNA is TGTGCCAGCAGTTACTCGAGGAGGGGTCGGAACACTGAAGCTTTCTTT.

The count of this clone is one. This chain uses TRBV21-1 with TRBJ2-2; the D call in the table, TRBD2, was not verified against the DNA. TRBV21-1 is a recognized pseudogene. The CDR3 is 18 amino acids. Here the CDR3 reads CASSKDISGLGGTGELFF. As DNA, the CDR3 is TGTGCCAGCAGCAAAGATATAAGTGGTCTGGGGGGAACCGGGGAGCTGTTTTTT.

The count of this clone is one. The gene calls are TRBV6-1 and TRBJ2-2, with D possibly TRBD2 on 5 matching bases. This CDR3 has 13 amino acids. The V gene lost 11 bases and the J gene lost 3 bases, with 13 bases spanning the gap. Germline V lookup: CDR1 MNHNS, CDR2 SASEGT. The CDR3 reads CAATRRDTGELFF. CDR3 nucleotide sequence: TGTGCCGCTACTCGGCGGGACACCGGGGAGCTGTTTTTT.

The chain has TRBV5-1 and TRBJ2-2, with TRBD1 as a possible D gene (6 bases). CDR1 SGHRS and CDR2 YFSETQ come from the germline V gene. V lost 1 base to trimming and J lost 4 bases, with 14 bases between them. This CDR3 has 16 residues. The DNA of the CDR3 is TGCGCCAGCAGCTTGAGTCAGGGGCGGGTCACCGGGGAGCTGTTTTTT. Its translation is CASSLSQGRVTGELFF.

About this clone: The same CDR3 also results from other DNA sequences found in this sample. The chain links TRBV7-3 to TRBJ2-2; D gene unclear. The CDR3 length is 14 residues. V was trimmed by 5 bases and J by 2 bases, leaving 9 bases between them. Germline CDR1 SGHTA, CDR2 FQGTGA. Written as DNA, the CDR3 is TGTGCCAGCAGCATACTCGCCAACACCGGGGAGCTGTTTTTT. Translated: CASSILANTGELFF.

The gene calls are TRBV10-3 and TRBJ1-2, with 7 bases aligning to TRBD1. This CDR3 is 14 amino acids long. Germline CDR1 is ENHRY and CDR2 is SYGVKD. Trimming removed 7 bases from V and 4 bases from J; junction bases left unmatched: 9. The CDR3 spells CAIKPAGGSYGYTF. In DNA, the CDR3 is TGTGCCATCAAGCCTGCAGGGGGTAGCTATGGCTACACCTTC.

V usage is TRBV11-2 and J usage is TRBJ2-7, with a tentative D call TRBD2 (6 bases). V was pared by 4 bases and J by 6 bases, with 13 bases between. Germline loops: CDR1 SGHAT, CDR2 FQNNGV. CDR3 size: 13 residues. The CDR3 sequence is CASSSGLTREQYF. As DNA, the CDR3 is TGTGCCAGCAGCTCCGGACTAACGCGCGAGCAGTACTTC.

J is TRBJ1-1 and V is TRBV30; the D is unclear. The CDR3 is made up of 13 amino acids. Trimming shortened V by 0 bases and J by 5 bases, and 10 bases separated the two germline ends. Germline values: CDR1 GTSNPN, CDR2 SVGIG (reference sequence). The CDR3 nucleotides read TGTGCCTGGAGTGTTTTGGTGGGGACTGAAGCTTTCTTT. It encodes CAWSVLVGTEAFF.

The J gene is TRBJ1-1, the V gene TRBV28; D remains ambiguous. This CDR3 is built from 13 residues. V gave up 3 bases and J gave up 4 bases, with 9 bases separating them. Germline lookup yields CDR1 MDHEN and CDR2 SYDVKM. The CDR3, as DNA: TGTGCCAGCAGTTTGCGTCAGCTCACTGAAGCTTTCTTT. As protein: CASSLRQLTEAFF.

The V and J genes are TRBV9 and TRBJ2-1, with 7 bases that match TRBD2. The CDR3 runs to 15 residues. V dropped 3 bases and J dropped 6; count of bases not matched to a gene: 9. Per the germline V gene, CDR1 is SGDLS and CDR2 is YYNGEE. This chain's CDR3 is CASSARDYGRNEQFF. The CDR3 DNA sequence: TGTGCCAGCAGCGCTCGGGACTACGGTCGCAATGAGCAGTTCTTC.

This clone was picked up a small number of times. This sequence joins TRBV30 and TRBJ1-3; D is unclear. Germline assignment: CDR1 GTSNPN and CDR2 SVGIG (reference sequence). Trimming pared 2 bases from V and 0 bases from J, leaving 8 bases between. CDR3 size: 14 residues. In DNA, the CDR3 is TGTGCCTGGAGTAGACAATCCTCTGGAAACACCATATATTTT. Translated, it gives CAWSRQSSGNTIYF.

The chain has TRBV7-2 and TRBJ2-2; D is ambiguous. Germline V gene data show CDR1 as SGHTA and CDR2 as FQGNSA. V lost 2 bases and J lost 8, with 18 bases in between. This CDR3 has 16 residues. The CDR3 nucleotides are TGTGCCAGCAGCTTAAGGTTTACTTTTGTAGGTGGGGAGCTGTTTTTT. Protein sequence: CASSLRFTFVGGELFF. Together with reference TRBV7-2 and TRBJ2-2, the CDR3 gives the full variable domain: GAGVSQSPSNKVTEKGKDVELRCDPISGHTALYWYRQSLGQGLEFLIYFQGNSAPDKSGLPSDRFSAERTGGSVSTLTIQRTQQEDSAVYLCASSLRFTFVGGELFFGEGSRLTVL.

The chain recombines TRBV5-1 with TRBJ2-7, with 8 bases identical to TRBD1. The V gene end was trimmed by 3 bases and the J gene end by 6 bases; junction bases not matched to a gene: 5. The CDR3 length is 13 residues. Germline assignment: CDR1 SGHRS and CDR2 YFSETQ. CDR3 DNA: TGCGCCAGCAGCTCACAAACAGGGGGCGAGCAGTACTTC. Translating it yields CASSSQTGGEQYF.

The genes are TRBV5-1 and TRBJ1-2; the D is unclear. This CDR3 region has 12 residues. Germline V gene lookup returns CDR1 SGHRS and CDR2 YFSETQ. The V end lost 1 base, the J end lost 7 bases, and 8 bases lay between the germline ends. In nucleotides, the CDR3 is TGCGCCAGCAGCTTGACGTGGGGTGGCTACACCTTC. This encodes CASSLTWGGYTF.

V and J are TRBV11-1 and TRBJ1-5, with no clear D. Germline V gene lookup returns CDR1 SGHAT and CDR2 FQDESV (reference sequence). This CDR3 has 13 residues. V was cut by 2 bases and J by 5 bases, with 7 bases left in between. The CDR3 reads CASSLNSDQPQHF. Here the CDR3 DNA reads TGTGCCAGCAGCTTAAACAGCGATCAGCCCCAGCATTTT.

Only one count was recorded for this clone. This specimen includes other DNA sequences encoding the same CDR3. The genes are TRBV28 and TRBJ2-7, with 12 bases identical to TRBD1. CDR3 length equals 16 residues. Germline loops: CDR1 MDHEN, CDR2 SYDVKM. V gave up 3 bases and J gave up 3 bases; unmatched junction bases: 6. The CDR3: CASSFRDRGRFYEQYF. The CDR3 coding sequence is TGTGCCAGCAGTTTTCGGGACAGGGGGCGCTTCTACGAGCAGTACTTC.